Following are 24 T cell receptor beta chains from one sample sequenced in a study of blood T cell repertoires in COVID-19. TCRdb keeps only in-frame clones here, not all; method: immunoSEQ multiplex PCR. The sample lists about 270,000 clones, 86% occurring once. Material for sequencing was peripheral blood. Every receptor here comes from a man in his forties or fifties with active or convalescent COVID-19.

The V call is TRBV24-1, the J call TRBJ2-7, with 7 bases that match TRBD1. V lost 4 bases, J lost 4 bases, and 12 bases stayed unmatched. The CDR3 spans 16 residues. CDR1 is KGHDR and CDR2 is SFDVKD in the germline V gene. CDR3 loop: CATSDVPGTEFYEQYF. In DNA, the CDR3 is TGTGCCACCAGTGACGTACCCGGGACAGAGTTTTACGAGCAGTACTTC.

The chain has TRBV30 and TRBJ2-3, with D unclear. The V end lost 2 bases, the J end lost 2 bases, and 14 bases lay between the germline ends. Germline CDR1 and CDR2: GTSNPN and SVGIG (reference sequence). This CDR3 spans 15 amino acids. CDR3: CAWSPDSLVTDTQYF. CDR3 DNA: TGTGCCTGGAGTCCAGACTCTCTAGTCACAGATACGCAGTATTTT.

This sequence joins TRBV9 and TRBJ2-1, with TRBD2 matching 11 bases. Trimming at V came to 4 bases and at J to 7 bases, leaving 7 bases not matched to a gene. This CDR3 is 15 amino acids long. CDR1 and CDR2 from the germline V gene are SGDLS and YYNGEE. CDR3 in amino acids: CASSSFGTSGNEQFF. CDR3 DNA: TGTGCCAGCAGCTCCTTTGGGACTAGCGGAAATGAGCAGTTCTTC.

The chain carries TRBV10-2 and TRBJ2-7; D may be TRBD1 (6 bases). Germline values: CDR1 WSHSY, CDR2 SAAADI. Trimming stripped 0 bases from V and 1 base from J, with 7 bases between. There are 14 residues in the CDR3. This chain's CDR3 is CASSESGASYEQYF. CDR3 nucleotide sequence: TGCGCCAGCAGTGAGTCGGGGGCTTCCTACGAGCAGTACTTC.

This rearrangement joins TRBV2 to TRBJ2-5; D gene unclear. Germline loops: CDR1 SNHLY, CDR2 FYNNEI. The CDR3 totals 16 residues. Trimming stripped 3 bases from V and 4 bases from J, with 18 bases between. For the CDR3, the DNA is TGTGCCAGCAGTGAGACTGTCCGCCTTAACGGAGAGACCCAGTACTTC. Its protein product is CASSETVRLNGETQYF.

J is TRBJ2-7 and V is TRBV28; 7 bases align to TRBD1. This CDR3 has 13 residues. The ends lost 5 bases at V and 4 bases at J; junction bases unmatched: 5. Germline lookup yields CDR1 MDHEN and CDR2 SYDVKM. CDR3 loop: CASSPAGGYEQYF. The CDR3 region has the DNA TGTGCCAGCAGTCCGGCAGGGGGTTACGAGCAGTACTTC.

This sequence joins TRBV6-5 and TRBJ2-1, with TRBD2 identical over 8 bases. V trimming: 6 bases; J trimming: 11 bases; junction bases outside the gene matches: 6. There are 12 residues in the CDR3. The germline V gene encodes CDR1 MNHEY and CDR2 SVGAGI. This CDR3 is CASSRSGEKQFF. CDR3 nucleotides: TGTGCCAGCAGCCGTAGCGGGGAAAAGCAGTTCTTC.

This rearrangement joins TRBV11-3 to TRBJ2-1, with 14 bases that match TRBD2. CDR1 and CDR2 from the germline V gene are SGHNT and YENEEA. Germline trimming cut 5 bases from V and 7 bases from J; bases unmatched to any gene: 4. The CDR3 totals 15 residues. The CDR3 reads CASSPGTSGRNEQFF. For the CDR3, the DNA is TGTGCCAGCAGCCCAGGGACTAGCGGGAGAAATGAGCAGTTCTTC.

The CDR3 reads CASSLQRSYGYTF. The CDR3 coding sequence is TGTGCCAGCAGTTTACAACGGAGCTATGGCTACACCTTC. The J gene is TRBJ1-2, the V gene TRBV28; D unclear. This CDR3 has 13 residues. Germline CDR1 reads MDHEN; CDR2 reads SYDVKM. V shed 2 bases and J shed 4 bases, with 8 bases lying between them.

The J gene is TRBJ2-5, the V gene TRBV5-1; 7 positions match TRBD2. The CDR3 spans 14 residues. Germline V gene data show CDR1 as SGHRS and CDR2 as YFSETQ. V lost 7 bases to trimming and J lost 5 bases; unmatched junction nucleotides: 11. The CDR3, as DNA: TGCGCCAGCCCGCTAGCGGTAACGGCGGAGACCCAGTACTTC. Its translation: CASPLAVTAETQYF.

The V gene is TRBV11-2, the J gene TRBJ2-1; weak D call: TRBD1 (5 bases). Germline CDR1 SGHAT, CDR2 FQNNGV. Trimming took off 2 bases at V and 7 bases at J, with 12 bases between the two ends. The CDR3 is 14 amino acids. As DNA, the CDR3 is TGTGCCAGCAGCTTATTAAACAGGTCGAATGAGCAGTTCTTC. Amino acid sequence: CASSLLNRSNEQFF.

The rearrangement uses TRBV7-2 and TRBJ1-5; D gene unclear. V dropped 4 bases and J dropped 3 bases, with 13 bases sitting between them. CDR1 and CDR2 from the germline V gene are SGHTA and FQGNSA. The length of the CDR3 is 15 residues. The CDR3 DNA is TGTGCCAGCAGCTCCGGATCAGGAAACAATCAGCCCCAGCATTTT. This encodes CASSSGSGNNQPQHF. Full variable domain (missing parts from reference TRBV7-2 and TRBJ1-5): GAGVSQSPSNKVTEKGKDVELRCDPISGHTALYWYRQSLGQGLEFLIYFQGNSAPDKSGLPSDRFSAERTGGSVSTLTIQRTQQEDSAVYLCASSSGSGNNQPQHFGDGTRLSIL.

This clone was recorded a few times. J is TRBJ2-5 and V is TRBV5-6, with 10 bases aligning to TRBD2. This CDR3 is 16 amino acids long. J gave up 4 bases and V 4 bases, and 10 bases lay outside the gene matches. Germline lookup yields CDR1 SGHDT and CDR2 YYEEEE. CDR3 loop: CASSPIPGLARETQYF. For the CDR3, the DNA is TGTGCCAGCAGCCCTATTCCGGGACTAGCGAGAGAGACCCAGTACTTC.

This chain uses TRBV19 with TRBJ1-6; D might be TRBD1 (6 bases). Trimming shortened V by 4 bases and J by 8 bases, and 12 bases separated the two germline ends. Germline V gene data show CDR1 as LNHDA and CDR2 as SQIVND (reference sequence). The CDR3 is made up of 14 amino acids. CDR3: CASSRRGRDSPLHF. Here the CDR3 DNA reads TGTGCCAGTAGTAGGCGGGGGCGAGATTCACCCCTCCACTTT.

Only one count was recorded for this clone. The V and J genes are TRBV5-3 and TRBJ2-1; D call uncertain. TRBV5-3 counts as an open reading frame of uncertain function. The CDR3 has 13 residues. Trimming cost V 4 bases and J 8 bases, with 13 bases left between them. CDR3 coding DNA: TGTGCCAGAAGCCATCGTCCGGCGGATGAGCAGTTCTTC. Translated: CARSHRPADEQFF.

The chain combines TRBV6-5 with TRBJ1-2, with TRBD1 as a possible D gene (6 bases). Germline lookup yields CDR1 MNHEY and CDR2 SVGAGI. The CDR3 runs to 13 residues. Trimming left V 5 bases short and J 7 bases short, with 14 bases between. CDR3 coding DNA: TGTGCCAGCAGTCGCCACAGGGATACTGGCTACACCTTC. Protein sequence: CASSRHRDTGYTF.

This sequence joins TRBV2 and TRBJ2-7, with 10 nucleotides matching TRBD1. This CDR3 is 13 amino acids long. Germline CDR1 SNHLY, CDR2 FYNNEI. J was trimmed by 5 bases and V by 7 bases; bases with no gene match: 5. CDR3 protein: CASILDRGNEQYF. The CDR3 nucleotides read TGTGCCAGCATTCTGGACAGGGGGAACGAGCAGTACTTC.

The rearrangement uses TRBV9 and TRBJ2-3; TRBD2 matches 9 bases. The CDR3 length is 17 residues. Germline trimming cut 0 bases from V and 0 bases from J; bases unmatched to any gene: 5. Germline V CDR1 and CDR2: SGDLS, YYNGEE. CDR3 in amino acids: CASSVDPAGGSTDTQYF. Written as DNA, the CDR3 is TGTGCCAGCAGCGTAGATCCAGCGGGGGGAAGCACAGATACGCAGTATTTT.

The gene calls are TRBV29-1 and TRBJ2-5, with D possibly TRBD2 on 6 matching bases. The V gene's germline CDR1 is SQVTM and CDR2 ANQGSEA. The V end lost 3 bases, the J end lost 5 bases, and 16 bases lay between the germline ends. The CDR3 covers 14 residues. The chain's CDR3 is CSVDHDGRGETQYF. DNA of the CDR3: TGCAGCGTTGATCATGACGGGAGAGGGGAGACCCAGTACTTC.

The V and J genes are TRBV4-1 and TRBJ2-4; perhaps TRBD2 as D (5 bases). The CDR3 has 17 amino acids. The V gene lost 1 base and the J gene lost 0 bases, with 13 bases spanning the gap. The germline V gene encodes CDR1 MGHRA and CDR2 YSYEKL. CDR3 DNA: TGCGCCAGCAGCCAAGGCCCCGGGGTCGAAGCCAAAAACATTCAGTACTTC. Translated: CASSQGPGVEAKNIQYF.

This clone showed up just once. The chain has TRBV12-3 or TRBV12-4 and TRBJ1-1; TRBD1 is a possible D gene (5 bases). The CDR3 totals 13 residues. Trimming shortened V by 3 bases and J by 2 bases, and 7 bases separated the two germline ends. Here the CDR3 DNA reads TGTGCCAGCAGTTTTCAGGGAAACACTGAAGCTTTCTTT. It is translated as CASSFQGNTEAFF.

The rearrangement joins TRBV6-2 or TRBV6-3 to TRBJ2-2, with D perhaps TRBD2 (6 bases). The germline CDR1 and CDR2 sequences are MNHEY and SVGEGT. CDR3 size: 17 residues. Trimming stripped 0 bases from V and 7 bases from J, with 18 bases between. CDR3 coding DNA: TGTGCCAGCAGTTACTCTGGCGCGGGACGGGTAGACGGGGAGCTGTTTTTT. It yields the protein CASSYSGAGRVDGELFF.

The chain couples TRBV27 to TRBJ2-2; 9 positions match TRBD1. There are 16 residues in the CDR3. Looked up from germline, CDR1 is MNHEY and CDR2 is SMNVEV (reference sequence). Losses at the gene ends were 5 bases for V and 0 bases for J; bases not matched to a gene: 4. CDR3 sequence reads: CASSLRTGANTGELFF. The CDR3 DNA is TGTGCCAGCAGTCTCAGGACAGGGGCGAACACCGGGGAGCTGTTTTTT.

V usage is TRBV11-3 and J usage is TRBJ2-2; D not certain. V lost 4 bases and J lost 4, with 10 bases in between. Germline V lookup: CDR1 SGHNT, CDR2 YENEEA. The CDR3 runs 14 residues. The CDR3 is CASSSKRLTGELFF. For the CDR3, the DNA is TGTGCCAGCAGCTCAAAACGACTCACCGGGGAGCTGTTTTTT. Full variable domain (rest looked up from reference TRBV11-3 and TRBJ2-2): EAGVVQSPRYKIIEKKQPVAFWCNPISGHNTLYWYLQNLGQGPELLIRYENEEAVDDSQLPKDRFSAERLKGVDSTLKIQPAELGDSAVYLCASSSKRLTGELFFGEGSRLTVL.